This record covers a single TCR beta chain. The target antigen is unknown. The sample belongs to a study of shared clonotypes between healthy human individuals. Whole-study results and caveats: Naive CD4 clonotype sharing across a few donors was approximately 5%. Clonotype sharing among donors was expected to depend on sequencing depth.

As defined, naive CD8 cells were CD45RO-negative and positively selected for CCR7, with terminally differentiated effector memory CD45RA+ cells excluded. All donors were Caucasian adults living in Nashville, Tennessee. An even split of each subset's genomic DNA across several immunoSEQ plates was performed. TCRdb's table, derived via immunoSEQ multiplex PCR, lists solely in-frame clones and lacks some. The data hold about 590,000 clones, with around 95% observed a single time. The CDR3 sequence is 14 residues long. Germline V lookup: CDR1 SEHNR, CDR2 FQNEAQ (reference sequence). V lost 3 bases and J lost 6, with 14 bases in between.

The origin of this receptor is a woman in her 30s in good health. The chain couples TRBV7-9 to TRBJ1-1; no clear D gene. The specimen sequenced was naive CD8+ T cells sorted from blood. CDR3 sequence reads: CASSLTRSGAEAFF. The CDR3 region has the DNA TGTGCCAGCAGCTTGACGAGGAGTGGGGCTGAAGCTTTCTTT.